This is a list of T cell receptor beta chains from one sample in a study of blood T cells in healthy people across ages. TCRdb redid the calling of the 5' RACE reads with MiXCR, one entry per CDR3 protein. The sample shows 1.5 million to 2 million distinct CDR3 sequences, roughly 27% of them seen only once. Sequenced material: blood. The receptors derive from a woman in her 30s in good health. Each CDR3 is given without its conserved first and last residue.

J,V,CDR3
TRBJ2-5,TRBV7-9,ASSLKYFGQETQY
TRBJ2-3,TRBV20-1,SAQIAGQLTDTQY
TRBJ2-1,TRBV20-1,SARAPGVSYNEQF
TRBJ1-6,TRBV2,ASTNGGYSYNSPLH
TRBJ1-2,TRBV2,ASSQLNSVNYGYT
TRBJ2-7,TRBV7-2,VSSPQTAGYYEQY
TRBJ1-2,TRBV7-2,ASSSAPGLNYGYT
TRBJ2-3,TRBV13,ASSFFGLLRTDTQY
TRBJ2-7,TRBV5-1,ASSFGTDEQY
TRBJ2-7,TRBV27,ASSLGGYYYEQY
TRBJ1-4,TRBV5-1,ASSTGRRTTNEKLF
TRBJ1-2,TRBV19,ASSPEERPYGYT
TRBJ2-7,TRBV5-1,ASSSGTGITYEQY
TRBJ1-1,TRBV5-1,ASRQGSEAF
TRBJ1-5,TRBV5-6,ASSLVTGGAGNQPQH
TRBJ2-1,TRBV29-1,SGGRDNEQF